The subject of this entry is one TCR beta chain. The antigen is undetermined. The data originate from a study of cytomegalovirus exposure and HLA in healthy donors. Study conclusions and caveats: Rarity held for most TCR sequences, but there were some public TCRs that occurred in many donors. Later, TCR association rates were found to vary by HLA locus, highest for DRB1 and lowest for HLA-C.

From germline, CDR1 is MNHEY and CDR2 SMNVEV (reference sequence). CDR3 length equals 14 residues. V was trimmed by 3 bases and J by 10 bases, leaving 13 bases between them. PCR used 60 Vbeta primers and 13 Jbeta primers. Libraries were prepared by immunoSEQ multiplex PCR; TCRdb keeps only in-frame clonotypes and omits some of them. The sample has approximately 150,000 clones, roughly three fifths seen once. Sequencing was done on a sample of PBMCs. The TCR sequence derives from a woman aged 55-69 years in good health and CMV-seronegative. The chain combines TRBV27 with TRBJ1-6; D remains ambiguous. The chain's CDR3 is CASSFSTARSPLHF. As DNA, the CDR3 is TGTGCCAGCAGTTTTTCCACTGCGAGATCACCCCTCCACTTT.